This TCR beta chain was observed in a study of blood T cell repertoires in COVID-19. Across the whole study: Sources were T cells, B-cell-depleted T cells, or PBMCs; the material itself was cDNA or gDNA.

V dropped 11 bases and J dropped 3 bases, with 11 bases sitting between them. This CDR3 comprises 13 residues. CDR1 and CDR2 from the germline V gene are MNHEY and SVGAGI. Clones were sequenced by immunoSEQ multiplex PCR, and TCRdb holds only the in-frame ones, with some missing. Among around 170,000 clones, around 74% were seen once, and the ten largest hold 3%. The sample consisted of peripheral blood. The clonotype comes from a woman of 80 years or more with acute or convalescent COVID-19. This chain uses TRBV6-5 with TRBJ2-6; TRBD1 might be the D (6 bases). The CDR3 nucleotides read TGTGCCGATGGGACATATGGGGCCAACGTCCTGACTTTC. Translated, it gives CADGTYGANVLTF.